This TCR beta chain is from a study of metastatic and nonmetastatic thyroid tumors. The overall study: Malignant and benign thyroid patients had repertoires compared in peripheral blood and tumor or nodule tissue.

Study results and caveats: Reported TCR beta diversity, measured in blood and tumor, was significantly higher for malignant thyroid tumors than for benign nodules.

No treatment had been given to any patient before thyroid surgery. MiXCR re-clonotyped the PCR reads for TCRdb. The top ten clones hold approximately 10% of a sample with 35,000 to 45,000 clones, roughly 28% of them seen once. This CDR3 comprises 19 residues. In germline, CDR1 is SQVTM, CDR2 ANQGSEA. The germline V and J ends were trimmed by 3 bases and 5 bases, with 31 bases remaining between them. This clone was observed many times. The target antigen is unknown. The receptor was isolated from a male donor with papillary thyroid cancer or a benign thyroid nodule (not recorded which). Some clones in this sample may be carry-over from other donors' samples. The sequencing input was blood. The chain is built from TRBV29-1 and TRBJ2-5, with D tentatively TRBD1 or TRBD2 (6 bases each). The CDR3 bases are TGCAGCGTTGATGGGACCTCAGGGGTTTATAGGAGGGGGAGGGAGACCCAGTACTTC. Protein product: CSVDGTSGVYRRGRETQYF.